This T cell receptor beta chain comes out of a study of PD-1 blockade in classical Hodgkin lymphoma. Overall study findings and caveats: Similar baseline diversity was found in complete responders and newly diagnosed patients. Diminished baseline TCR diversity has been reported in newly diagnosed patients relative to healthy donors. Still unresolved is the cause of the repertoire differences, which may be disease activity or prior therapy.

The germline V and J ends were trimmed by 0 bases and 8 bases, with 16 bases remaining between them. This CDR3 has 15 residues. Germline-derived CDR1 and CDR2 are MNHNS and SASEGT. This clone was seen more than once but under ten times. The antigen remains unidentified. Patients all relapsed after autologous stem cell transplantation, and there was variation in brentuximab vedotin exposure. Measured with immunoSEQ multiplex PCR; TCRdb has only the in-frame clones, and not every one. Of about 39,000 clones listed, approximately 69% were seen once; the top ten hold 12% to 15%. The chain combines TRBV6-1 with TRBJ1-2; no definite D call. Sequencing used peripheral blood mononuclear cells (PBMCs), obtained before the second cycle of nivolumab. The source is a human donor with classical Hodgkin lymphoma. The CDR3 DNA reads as TGTGCCAGCAGTGAAGCGCAAGGCGGGGTAATAGGCTACACCTTC. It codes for CASSEAQGGVIGYTF.